The 9 T cell receptor beta chains listed next were all sequenced from one sample in a study of blood T cell repertoires in COVID-19. Assay: immunoSEQ multiplex PCR; the TCRdb copy retains only in-frame clones and omits some. The table records approximately 75,000 clones, over 65% of them present only once. The sequenced sample was peripheral blood. The receptors were gathered from a human donor with acute or convalescent COVID-19. The donor label of this sample is uncertain.

The rearrangement links TRBV5-1 to TRBJ2-5; D is uncertain. The germline gives CDR1 SGHRS, CDR2 YFSETQ. The V and J ends lost 0 bases and 3 bases respectively, with 9 bases between them. The CDR3 sequence is 14 residues long. CDR3: CASSLASVKETQYF. Written as DNA, the CDR3 is TGCGCCAGCAGCTTGGCCTCGGTGAAAGAGACCCAGTACTTC.

The V call is TRBV30, the J call TRBJ1-1, with 12 positions matching TRBD1. This CDR3 has 15 amino acids. Germline V lookup: CDR1 GTSNPN, CDR2 SVGIG (reference sequence). V lost 7 bases and J lost 3; bases outside the gene matches: 9. In nucleotides, the CDR3 is TGTGCCTACGACCTGGGACAGGGGGCTTACACTGAAGCTTTCTTT. As protein: CAYDLGQGAYTEAFF.

V and J are TRBV28 and TRBJ1-6, with D unclear. The V gene's germline CDR1 is MDHEN and CDR2 SYDVKM. V gave up 8 bases and J gave up 9 bases, with 11 bases separating them. The CDR3 is 12 residues long. CDR3 nucleotide sequence: TGTGCCAGCGGCGGCGGGGTTTCACCCCTCCACTTT. Translated: CASGGGVSPLHF.

The J gene is TRBJ2-5, the V gene TRBV15; TRBD1 matches at 10 bases. The germline V gene has CDR1 LNHNV and CDR2 YYDKDF (reference sequence). This CDR3 has 16 amino acids. V lost 1 base, J lost 5 bases, and 7 bases stayed unmatched. CDR3 DNA sequence: TGTGCCACCAGCAGAGCTAGGACAGGGGGTAAGGAGACCCAGTACTTC. This gives the protein CATSRARTGGKETQYF.

The V and J genes are TRBV5-1 and TRBJ1-1; 9 nucleotides agree with TRBD1. The CDR3 loop spans 15 amino acids. Germline V lookup: CDR1 SGHRS, CDR2 YFSETQ. J lost 4 bases, V lost 1 base, and 5 bases had no gene match. The CDR3 region is CASSLTQGAVTEAFF. CDR3 in DNA: TGCGCCAGCAGCTTGACACAGGGGGCGGTCACTGAAGCTTTCTTT. The whole variable domain, remainder taken from reference TRBV5-1 and TRBJ1-1, is KAGVTQTPRYLIKTRGQQVTLSCSPISGHRSVSWYQQTPGQGLQFLFEYFSETQRNKGNFPGRFSGRQFSNSRSEMNVSTLELGDSALYLCASSLTQGAVTEAFFGQGTRLTVV.

The genes are TRBV28 and TRBJ1-1; 8 bases map to TRBD1. V trimming: 1 base; J trimming: 6 bases; junction bases outside the gene matches: 13. This CDR3 spans 17 amino acids. The germline V gene encodes CDR1 MDHEN and CDR2 SYDVKM. The DNA of the CDR3 is TGTGCCAGCAGTTTATTTCCAGGGGGCCAACCTGACTCTGAAGCTTTCTTT. It yields the protein CASSLFPGGQPDSEAFF.

This sequence joins TRBV7-2 and TRBJ2-1, with a possible D match to TRBD2 (6 bases). Germline CDR1 and CDR2: SGHTA and FQGNSA. The ends were cut back, 3 bases at V and 6 bases at J, with 18 bases in the middle. The CDR3 is 16 amino acids. CDR3 DNA sequence: TGTGCCAGCAGCTTCGTATCGGGAGCGCGGGTCAATGAGCAGTTCTTC. Translation gives CASSFVSGARVNEQFF.

The V call is TRBV5-8, the J call TRBJ2-7; 10 bases fit TRBD2. The germline V gene encodes CDR1 SGHTS and CDR2 YDEGEE. There are 15 residues in the CDR3. V dropped 1 base and J dropped 7; count of bases not matched to a gene: 8. The CDR3 loop reads CASSLRPSGRLEQYF. In DNA, the CDR3 is TGTGCCAGCAGCTTGAGGCCTAGCGGGAGACTTGAGCAGTACTTC.

This rearrangement joins TRBV6-5 to TRBJ1-5, with 7 nucleotides matching TRBD1. The CDR3 runs 13 residues. Germline V CDR1 and CDR2: MNHEY, SVGAGI. The V and J ends lost 6 bases and 7 bases, in that order; junction bases with no gene match: 6. The DNA of the CDR3 is TGTGCCAGCAGGGAGACAGGGAACCAGCCCCAGCATTTT. Residues: CASRETGNQPQHF.